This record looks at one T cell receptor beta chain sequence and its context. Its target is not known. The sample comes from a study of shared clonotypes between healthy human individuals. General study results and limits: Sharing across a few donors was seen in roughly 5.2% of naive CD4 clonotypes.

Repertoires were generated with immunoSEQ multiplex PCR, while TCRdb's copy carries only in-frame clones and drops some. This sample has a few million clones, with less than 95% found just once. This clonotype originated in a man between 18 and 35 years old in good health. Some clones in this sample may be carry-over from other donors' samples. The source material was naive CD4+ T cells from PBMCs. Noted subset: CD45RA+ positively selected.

This CDR3 is CASSQVGGGVYGYTF. CDR3 nucleotides: TGCGCCAGCAGCCAAGTAGGAGGGGGCGTCTATGGCTACACCTTC. The gene calls are TRBV4-1 and TRBJ1-2; 7 nucleotides match TRBD1. The V segment lost 1 base and the J segment 4 bases; nucleotides outside the gene matches: 6. The CDR3 has 15 amino acids. CDR1 MGHRA and CDR2 YSYEKL come from the germline V gene.